This T cell receptor beta chain was sequenced for a study of cytomegalovirus exposure and HLA in healthy donors. Study summary: Ancestry clustering placed about 86% of approximately 370 genotyped donors in the Caucasian-associated cluster. Notes on the study in general: Sequencing likely produced, as an artifact, a cluster of highly shared sequence variants. Overall, under 200 TCR beta chains were annotated as cytomegalovirus-associated. Accurate prediction of most subjects' HLA-A and HLA-B alleles from TCR beta sequences was reported.

The CDR3 extends over 13 amino acids. V lost 3 bases and J lost 4, with 9 bases in between. CDR1 LNHDA and CDR2 SQIVND come from the germline V gene (reference sequence). This clone appeared a few times. Its antigen is unknown. PCR primers comprised 60 Vbeta and 13 Jbeta primers. Profiled with immunoSEQ multiplex PCR; TCRdb holds only in-frame clones, not every one. Of approximately 190,000 clones listed, around 73% are singletons. The sequenced sample consisted of PBMCs. This TCR came from a woman younger than 45 in good health and CMV-seropositive. The V and J genes are TRBV19 and TRBJ1-2; maybe TRBD1 (5 bases). CDR3 amino acids: CASSIGGGYGYTF. DNA for the CDR3: TGTGCCAGTAGTATTGGCGGGGGCTATGGCTACACCTTC.